This T cell receptor beta chain was found in a study of T cells after yellow fever vaccination. Study in general: Those fractions that held only low numbers of cells were prepared using the SMART-Seq v4 Ultra Low Input RNA kit.

At least ten counts were recorded for this clonotype. The CDR3 totals 15 residues. The V and J ends lost 4 bases and 8 bases respectively, with 18 bases between them. CDR1 is SEHNR and CDR2 is FQNEAQ in the germline V gene (reference sequence). They built TCR cDNA with 5'RACE template switching, a step that put in a universal primer site and UMIs. TCRdb analysed the 5' RACE reads with MiXCR anew, one entry per CDR3 protein. The sample has approximately 70,000 distinct CDR3 sequences, around 7.7% seen once. The source of this sequence is a man younger than 35 who received the YFV17D yellow fever vaccine. V gene TRBV7-9 combines with J gene TRBJ2-1; the D gene is possibly TRBD1 (5 bases). The sequences come from CD8+ T cells sorted from PBMCs, collected about 10 days after the first yellow fever vaccination. CDR3 residues: CASSSEVAGFDEQFF. The CDR3 DNA is TGTGCCAGCAGCTCAGAGGTGGCAGGGTTCGATGAGCAGTTCTTC.